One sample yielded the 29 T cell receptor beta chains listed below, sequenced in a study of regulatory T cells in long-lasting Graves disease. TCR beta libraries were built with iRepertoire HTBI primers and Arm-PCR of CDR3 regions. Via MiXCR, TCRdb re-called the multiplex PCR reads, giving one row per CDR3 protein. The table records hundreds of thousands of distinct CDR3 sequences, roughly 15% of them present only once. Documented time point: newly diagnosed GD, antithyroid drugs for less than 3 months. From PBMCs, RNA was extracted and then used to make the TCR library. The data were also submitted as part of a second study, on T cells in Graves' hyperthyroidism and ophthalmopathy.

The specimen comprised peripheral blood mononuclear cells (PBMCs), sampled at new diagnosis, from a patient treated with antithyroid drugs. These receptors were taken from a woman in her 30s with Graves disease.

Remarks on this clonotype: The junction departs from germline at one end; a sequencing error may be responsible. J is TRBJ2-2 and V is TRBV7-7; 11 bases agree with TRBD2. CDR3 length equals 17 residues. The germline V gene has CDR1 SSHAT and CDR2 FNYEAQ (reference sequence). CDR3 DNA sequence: TGTGCTAGCAGCTTAGATCAGTCTAGCGGGAGGACCGGGGAGCTGTTTTTT. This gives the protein CASSLDQSSGRTGELFF.

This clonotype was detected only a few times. As DNA, the CDR3 is TGTGCCATCAGTGAGAAGGAATGGGGGGCGCTTGGCTACACCTTC. Residues: CAISEKEWGALGYTF. The gene calls are TRBV10-3 and TRBJ1-2, with D tentatively TRBD1 (6 bases). The length of the CDR3 is 15 residues. From germline, CDR1 is ENHRY and CDR2 SYGVKD. The V end was cut by 2 bases, the J end by 7 bases, with 17 bases between.

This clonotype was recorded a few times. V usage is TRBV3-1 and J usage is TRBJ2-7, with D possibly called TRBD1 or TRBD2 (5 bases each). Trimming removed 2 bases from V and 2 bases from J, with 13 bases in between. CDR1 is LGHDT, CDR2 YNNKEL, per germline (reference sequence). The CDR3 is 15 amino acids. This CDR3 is CASSQRFGDPYEQYF. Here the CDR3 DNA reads TGTGCCAGCAGCCAAAGGTTTGGGGACCCCTACGAGCAGTACTTC.

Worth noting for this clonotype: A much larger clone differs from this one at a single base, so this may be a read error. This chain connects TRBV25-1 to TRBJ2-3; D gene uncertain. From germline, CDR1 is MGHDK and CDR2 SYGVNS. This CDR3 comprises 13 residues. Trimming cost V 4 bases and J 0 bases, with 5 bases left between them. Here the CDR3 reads CASSVTSTDTQYF. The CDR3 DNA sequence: TGTGCCAGCAGTGTAACTAGCACAGATACGCAGTATTTT.

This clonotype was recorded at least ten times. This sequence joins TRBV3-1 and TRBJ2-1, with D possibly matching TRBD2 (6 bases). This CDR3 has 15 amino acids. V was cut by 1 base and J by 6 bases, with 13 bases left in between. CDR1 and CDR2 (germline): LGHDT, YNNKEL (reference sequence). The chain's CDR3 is CASSQGAGLSNEQFF. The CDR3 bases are TGTGCCAGCAGCCAAGGGGCGGGGCTTTCCAATGAGCAGTTCTTC.

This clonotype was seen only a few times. The CDR3 sequence: CASSLSLQETQYF. The CDR3 DNA follows: TGTGCCAGCTCACTCAGTCTCCAAGAGACCCAGTACTTC. The rearrangement uses TRBV18 and TRBJ2-5; D gene uncertain. Trimming shortened V by 4 bases and J by 1 base, and 7 bases separated the two germline ends. Germline CDR1 reads KGHSH; CDR2 reads LQKENI. CDR3 length: 13 amino acids.

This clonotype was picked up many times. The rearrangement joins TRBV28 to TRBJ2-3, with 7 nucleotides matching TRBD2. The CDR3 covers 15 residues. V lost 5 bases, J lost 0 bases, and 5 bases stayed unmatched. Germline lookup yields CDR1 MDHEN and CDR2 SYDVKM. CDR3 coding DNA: TGTGCCAGCAGTATTCTAGCGGAAAGCACAGATACGCAGTATTTT. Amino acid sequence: CASSILAESTDTQYF.

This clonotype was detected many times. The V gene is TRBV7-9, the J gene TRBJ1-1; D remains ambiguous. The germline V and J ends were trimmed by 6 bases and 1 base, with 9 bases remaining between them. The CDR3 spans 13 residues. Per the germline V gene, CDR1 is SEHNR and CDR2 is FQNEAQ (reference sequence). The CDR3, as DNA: TGTGCCAGCAGTCCGACTGGGAACACTGAAGCTTTCTTT. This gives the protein CASSPTGNTEAFF.

CDR3 amino acids: CASSDGMEREKLFF. The CDR3 region has the DNA TGTGCCAGCAGTGATGGAATGGAGCGTGAAAAACTGTTTTTT. V gene TRBV6-2 or TRBV6-3 combines with J gene TRBJ1-4; D is uncertain. The V gene's germline CDR1 is MNHEY and CDR2 SVGEGT. V lost 5 bases to trimming and J lost 7 bases, with 14 bases between them. The CDR3 consists of 14 residues.

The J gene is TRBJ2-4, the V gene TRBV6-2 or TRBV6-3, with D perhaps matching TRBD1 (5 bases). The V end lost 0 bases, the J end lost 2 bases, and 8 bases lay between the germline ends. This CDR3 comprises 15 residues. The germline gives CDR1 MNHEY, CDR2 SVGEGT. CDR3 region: CASSYSRQTKNIQYF. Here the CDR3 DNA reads TGTGCCAGCAGTTACTCGAGACAGACCAAAAACATTCAGTACTTC.

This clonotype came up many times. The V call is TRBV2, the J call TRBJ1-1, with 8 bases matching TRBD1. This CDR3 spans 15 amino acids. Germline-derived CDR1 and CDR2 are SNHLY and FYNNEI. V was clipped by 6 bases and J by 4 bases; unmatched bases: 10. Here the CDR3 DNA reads TGTGCCAGCAGCTCCGGACAGGGTGTGGGCACTGAAGCTTTCTTT. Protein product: CASSSGQGVGTEAFF.

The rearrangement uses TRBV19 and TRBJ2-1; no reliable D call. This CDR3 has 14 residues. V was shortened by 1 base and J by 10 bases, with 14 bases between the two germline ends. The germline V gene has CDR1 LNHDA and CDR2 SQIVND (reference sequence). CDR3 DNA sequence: TGTGCCAGTAGTATAGGAACGTCTTACGGGGAGCAGTTCTTC. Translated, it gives CASSIGTSYGEQFF.

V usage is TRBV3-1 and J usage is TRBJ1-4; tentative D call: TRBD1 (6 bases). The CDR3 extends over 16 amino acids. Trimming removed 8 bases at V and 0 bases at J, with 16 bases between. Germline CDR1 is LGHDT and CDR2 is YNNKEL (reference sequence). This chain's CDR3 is CASAKGGGPTNEKLFF. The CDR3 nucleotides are TGTGCCAGCGCAAAAGGCGGGGGCCCAACTAATGAAAAACTGTTTTTT.

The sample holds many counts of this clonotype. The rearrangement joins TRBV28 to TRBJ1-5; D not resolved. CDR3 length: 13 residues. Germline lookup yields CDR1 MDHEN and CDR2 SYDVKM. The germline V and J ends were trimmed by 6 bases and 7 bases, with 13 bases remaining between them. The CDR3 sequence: CASRTPGEQPQHF. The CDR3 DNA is TGTGCCAGCAGGACCCCAGGAGAACAGCCCCAGCATTTT.

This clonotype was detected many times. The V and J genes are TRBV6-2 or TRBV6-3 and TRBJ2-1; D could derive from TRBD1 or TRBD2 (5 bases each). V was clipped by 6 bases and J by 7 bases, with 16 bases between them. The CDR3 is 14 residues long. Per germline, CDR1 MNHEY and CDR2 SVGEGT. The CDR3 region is CASRGVEWPNEQFF. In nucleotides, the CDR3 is TGTGCCAGCAGGGGGGTAGAGTGGCCTAATGAGCAGTTCTTC.

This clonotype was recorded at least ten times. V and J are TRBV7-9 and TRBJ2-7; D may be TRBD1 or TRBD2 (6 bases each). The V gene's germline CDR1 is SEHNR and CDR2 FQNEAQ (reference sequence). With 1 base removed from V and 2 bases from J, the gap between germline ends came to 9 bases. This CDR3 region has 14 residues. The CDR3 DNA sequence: TGTGCCAGCAGCTTAGGGGGGGCCCCCTACGAGCAGTACTTC. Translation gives CASSLGGAPYEQYF.

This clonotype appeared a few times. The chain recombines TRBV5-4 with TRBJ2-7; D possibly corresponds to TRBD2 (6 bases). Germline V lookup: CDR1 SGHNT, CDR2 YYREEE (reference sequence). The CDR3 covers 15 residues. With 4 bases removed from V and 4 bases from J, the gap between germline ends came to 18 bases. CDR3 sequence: CASSPSTGDLYEQYF. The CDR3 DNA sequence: TGTGCCAGCAGCCCCTCTACGGGGGATTTGTACGAGCAGTACTTC. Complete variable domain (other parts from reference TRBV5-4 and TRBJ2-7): ETGVTQSPTHLIKTRGQQVTLRCSSQSGHNTVSWYQQALGQGPQFIFQYYREEENGRGNFPPRFSGLQFPNYSSELNVNALELDDSALYLCASSPSTGDLYEQYFGPGTRLTVT.

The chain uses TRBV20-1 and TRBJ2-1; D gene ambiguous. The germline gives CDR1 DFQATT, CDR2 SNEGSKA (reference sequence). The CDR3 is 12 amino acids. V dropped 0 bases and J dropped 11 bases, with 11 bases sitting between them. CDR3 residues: CSAREVTMQQFF. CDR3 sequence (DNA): TGCAGTGCTAGAGAGGTCACCATGCAGCAGTTCTTC.

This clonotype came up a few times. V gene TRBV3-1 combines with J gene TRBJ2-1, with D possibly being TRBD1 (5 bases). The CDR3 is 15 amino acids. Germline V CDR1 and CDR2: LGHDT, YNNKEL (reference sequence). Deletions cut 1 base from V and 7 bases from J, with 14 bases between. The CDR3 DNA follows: TGTGCCAGCAGCCAAGGCTCCGCAGGGTTGAATGAGCAGTTCTTC. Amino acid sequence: CASSQGSAGLNEQFF.

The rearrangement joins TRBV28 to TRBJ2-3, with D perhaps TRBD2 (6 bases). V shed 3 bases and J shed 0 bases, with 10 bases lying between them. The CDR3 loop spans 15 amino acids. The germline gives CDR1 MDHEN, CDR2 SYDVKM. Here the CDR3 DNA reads TGTGCCAGCAGTTTCGGCGGAGGGAGCACAGATACGCAGTATTTT. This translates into CASSFGGGSTDTQYF.

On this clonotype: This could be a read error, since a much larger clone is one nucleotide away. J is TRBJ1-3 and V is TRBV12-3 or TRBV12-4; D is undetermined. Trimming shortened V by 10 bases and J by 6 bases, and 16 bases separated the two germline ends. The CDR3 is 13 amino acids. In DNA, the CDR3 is TGTGCCACCGACACCTGGAAATCAAACACCATATATTTT. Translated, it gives CATDTWKSNTIYF.

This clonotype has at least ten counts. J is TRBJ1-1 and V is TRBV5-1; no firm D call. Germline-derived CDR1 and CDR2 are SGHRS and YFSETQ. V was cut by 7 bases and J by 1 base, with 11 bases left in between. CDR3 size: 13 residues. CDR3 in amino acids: CASLPGQNTEAFF. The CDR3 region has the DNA TGCGCCAGCCTTCCCGGGCAGAACACTGAAGCTTTCTTT. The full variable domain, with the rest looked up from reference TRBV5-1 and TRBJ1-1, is KAGVTQTPRYLIKTRGQQVTLSCSPISGHRSVSWYQQTPGQGLQFLFEYFSETQRNKGNFPGRFSGRQFSNSRSEMNVSTLELGDSALYLCASLPGQNTEAFFGQGTRLTVV.

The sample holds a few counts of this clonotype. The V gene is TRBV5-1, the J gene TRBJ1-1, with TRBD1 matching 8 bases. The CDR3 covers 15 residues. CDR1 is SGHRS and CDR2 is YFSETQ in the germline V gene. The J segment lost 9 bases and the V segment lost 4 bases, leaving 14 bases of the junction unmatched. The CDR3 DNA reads TGCGCCAGCAGCCCCACAGGACAGGGTTTCGGTCAAGCTTTCTTT. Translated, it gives CASSPTGQGFGQAFF. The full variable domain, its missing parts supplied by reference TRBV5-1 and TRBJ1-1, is KAGVTQTPRYLIKTRGQQVTLSCSPISGHRSVSWYQQTPGQGLQFLFEYFSETQRNKGNFPGRFSGRQFSNSRSEMNVSTLELGDSALYLCASSPTGQGFGQAFFGQGTRLTVV.

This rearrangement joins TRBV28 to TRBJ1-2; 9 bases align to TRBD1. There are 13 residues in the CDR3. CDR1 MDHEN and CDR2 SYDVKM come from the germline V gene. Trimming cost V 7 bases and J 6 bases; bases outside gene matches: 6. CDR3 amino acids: CASKRDRANGYTF. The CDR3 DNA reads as TGTGCCAGCAAACGGGACAGGGCTAATGGCTACACCTTC.

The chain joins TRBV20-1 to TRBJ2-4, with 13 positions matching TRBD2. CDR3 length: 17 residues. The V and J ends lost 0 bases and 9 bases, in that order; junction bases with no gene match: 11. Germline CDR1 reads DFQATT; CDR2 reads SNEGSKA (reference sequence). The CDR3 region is CSARDLRTSGSLGIQYF. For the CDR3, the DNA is TGCAGTGCTAGAGATCTTAGGACTAGCGGGAGTTTGGGCATTCAGTACTTC.

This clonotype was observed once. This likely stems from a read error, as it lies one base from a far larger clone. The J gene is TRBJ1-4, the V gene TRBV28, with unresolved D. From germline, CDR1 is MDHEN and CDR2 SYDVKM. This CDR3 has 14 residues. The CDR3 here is CASSLKPVEEKLSF. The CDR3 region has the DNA TGTGCCAGCAGTTTGAAACCGGTAGAGGAAAAACTGTCTTTT.

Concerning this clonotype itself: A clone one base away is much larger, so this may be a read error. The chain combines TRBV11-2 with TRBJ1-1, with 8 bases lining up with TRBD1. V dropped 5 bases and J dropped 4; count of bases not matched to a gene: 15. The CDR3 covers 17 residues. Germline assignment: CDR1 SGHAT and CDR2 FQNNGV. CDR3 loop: CASSPRTGLLDITEAFF. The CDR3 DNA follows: TGTGCCAGCAGCCCTCGGACAGGGCTTCTTGACATCACTGAAGCTTTCTTT.

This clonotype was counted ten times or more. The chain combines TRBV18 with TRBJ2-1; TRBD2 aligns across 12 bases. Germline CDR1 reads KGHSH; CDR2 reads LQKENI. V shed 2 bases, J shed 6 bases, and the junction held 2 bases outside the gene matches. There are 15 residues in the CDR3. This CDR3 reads CASSPGLAGPNEQFF. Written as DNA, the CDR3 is TGTGCCAGCTCACCAGGACTAGCGGGACCCAATGAGCAGTTCTTC.

CDR3 sequence: CASSYFSRTTFQETQYF. The CDR3 DNA is TGTGCCAGCAGTTACTTTAGTAGAACGACGTTCCAAGAGACCCAGTACTTC. The J gene is TRBJ2-5, the V gene TRBV6-2 or TRBV6-3; the D is unclear. This CDR3 is 17 amino acids long. The V end was cut by 1 base, the J end by 1 base, with 16 bases between. Germline V gene data show CDR1 as MNHEY and CDR2 as SVGEGT.